The subject of this entry is one T cell receptor beta chain. The antigen remains undetermined. This entry belongs to a study of shared clonotypes between healthy human individuals. The study, taken as a whole, reports: Several donors held around 5% of naive CD4 clonotypes in common.

This CDR3 has 15 amino acids. Trimming took 6 bases from V and 4 from J; bases not matched to a gene: 12. Germline V lookup: CDR1 SQVTM, CDR2 ANQGSEA. Profiled with immunoSEQ multiplex PCR; TCRdb holds only in-frame clones, not every one. The sample holds 1.6 million or so clones, approximately 98.5% seen once. Sequencing input: naive CD4+ T cells sorted from blood. Subset denoted: CD45RA+ positively selected. This clonotype originated in a man aged 25-45 years in good health. J is TRBJ2-5 and V is TRBV29-1; 9 bases match TRBD2. The CDR3 bases are TGCAGCGTGGCCGGACTAGCGTCAGGAGCAGAGACCCAGTACTTC. Amino acids: CSVAGLASGAETQYF.